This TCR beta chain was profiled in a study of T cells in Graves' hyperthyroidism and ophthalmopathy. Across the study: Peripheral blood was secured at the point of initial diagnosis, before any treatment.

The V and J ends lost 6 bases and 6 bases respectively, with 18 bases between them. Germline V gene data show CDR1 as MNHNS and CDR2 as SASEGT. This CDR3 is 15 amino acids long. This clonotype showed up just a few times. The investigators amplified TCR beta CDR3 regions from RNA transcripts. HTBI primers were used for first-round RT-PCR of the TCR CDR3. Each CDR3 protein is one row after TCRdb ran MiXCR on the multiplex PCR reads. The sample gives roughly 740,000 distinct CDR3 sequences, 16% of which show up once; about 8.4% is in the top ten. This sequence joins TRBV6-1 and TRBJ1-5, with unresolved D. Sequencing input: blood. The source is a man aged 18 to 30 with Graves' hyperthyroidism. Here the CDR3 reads CASSPGRIQGQPQHF. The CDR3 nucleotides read TGTGCCAGCAGCCCCGGACGGATACAAGGTCAGCCCCAGCATTTT.